The 7 T cell receptor beta chains reported below all come from one sample, sequenced in a study of vaccination and CD4 T cells after COVID-19 (dated by TCRdb to between 2021 and 2023). Their specific antigens are unknown. Interpreted using the paper, the treatment or condition label stands for: approximately 11-day PBMC culture with coronavirus spike peptide pools or control peptides (ViraFEST assay). The method was PCR. Reads for this sample came from an Illumina iSeq 100. At the Johns Hopkins FTIC core, DNA from the cultured CD4+ T cells underwent TCR sequencing with the Oncomine TCR Beta short-read assay. TCRdb reprocessed the public reads (quality trimming at Q25 with fastp, clone calling with MiXCR) and kept in-frame beta chains. Rows are unified per CDR3 protein, each entry keeping the most common DNA and genes. This sample holds about 12,000 distinct CDR3 sequences; roughly 30% were observed only once. Of the sample, about 13% is held by the ten largest clones.

This sample comprised CD4+ T cells from blood, cultured in vitro, obtained after SARS-CoV-2 vaccination. Source of these receptors: a human donor who had recovered from COVID-19.

The rearrangement uses TRBV5-1 and TRBJ2-3; 10 positions match TRBD2. The CDR3 has 16 amino acids. Trimming removed 4 bases from V and 4 bases from J; junction bases left unmatched: 9. Germline V gene sequence: CDR1 SGHRS, CDR2 YFSETQ. CDR3 nucleotide sequence: TGCGCCAGCAGCACGAGGACTAGCGGTAGAGCAGATACGCAGTATTTT. This gives the protein CASSTRTSGRADTQYF.

This clonotype was counted between two and nine times. The rearrangement joins TRBV7-2 to TRBJ2-1, with 10 bases fitting TRBD2. V lost 3 bases, J lost 8 bases, and 4 bases stayed unmatched. The CDR3 extends over 14 amino acids. Germline assignment: CDR1 SGHTA and CDR2 FQGNSA. CDR3 sequence (DNA): TGTGCCAGCAGCTTTAGCGGGAGGATCGATGAGCAGTTCTTC. Encoded protein: CASSFSGRIDEQFF.

The chain carries TRBV5-4 and TRBJ2-5; D remains ambiguous. V was trimmed by 0 bases and J by 9 bases, leaving 15 bases between them. The V gene's germline CDR1 is SGHNT and CDR2 YYREEE (reference sequence). The CDR3 length is 14 residues. The CDR3 here is CASSLVGQPGSQYF. For the CDR3, the DNA is TGTGCCAGCAGCTTGGTTGGCCAACCAGGCTCCCAGTACTTC.

This clonotype occurred a few times. The rearrangement joins TRBV7-2 to TRBJ2-7, with TRBD2 identical over 9 bases. This CDR3 is built from 15 residues. Germline V lookup: CDR1 SGHTA, CDR2 FQGNSA. V shed 0 bases, J shed 5 bases, and the junction held 5 bases outside the gene matches. This CDR3 is CASSLASGRPDEQYF. CDR3 DNA: TGTGCCAGCAGCTTAGCGAGCGGGAGGCCGGACGAGCAGTACTTC.

J is TRBJ2-3 and V is TRBV2, with D unclear. CDR3 length equals 14 residues. Per germline, CDR1 SNHLY and CDR2 FYNNEI. Trimming removed 7 bases from V and 2 bases from J, with 13 bases in between. CDR3 residues: CASTPRMATDTQYF. For the CDR3, the DNA is TGTGCCAGCACCCCCCGTATGGCCACAGATACGCAGTATTTT.

This clonotype turned up a few times. V usage is TRBV6-2 or TRBV6-3 and J usage is TRBJ2-5; a weak D match, TRBD1 (6 bases). CDR3 size: 15 residues. The V and J ends lost 3 bases and 4 bases respectively, with 15 bases between them. Germline V gives CDR1 MNHEY, CDR2 SVGEGT. CDR3 DNA: TGTGCCAGCAGTTATGGAGACAGGCTGGGAGAGACCCAGTACTTC. Its translation is CASSYGDRLGETQYF.

This clonotype was detected a few times. The V and J genes are TRBV12-3 or TRBV12-4 and TRBJ1-5, with unresolved D. Trimming took off 0 bases at V and 16 bases at J, with 19 bases between the two ends. This CDR3 region has 14 residues. The CDR3 is CASSLARIRPDRHF. CDR3 bases: TGTGCCAGCAGTTTAGCAAGGATCAGGCCCGATCGCCATTTT.